The entry that follows covers one T cell receptor (beta chain) sequence. Its binding antigen is unknown. One base away there is no much larger clone; base qualities are not given. The data originate from a study of persistence of HIV-infected CD4 T cells (dated by TCRdb to the early 2020s). Looking at the study overall: The median time participants had been on suppressive ART was 8 years. TCRbeta sequencing assessed the clonality of all cells in each sorted population, while proviral sequencing assessed the clonality of infected cells. Peripheral blood samples of up to 180 mL were obtained at multiple time points, with the exception of a couple of participants, for whom leukapheresis was performed at a single time point. CMV- and HIV-1 Gag-responding CD4+ T cells were isolated from ART-treated individuals so that antigen-driven clonal expansion of HIV-1-infected cells could be examined. In the cross-participant TCR cluster analysis, 8 participants were included for CMV and roughly 7 participants were included for Gag. Anti-CD3/anti-CD28 stimulation activated a higher proportion of cells, with a lower memory fraction, than antigen stimulation.

Per the publication, the treatment or condition label means: suppressive antiretroviral therapy. Cells were stimulated with anti-CD3/anti-CD28 magnetic beads as a nonspecific positive control representing the CD4+ T cell repertoire. Responding CD4+ T cells were sorted on the basis of upregulation of both CD40 ligand and CD69. HIV-1-infected adults in whom suppressive ART had been started during chronic infection were enrolled as participants. Participants had undetectable plasma HIV-1 RNA below 50 copies/mL for at least 4 years. To be included, participants needed a CD4+ T cell count above 400 cells/uL and a positive CMV serology. Before stimulation, PBMCs were isolated using density centrifugation and depleted of CD8+ T cells. For approximately 17 hours, CD8-depleted PBMCs were stimulated with anti-CD28/CD49d costimulation, a CD40-blocking antibody, and enfuvirtide, which was added to prevent new infections. Cell sorting was performed on a Beckman Coulter MoFlo Legacy or XDP sorter, and dead cells were excluded with propidium iodide. Genomic DNA was extracted with the QIAamp DNA Mini Kit for samples above one million cells, otherwise with the Quick-DNA Microprep Kit.

The immunoSEQ hsTCRB assay version 4 in survey mode was used to sequence TCRbeta repertoires from genomic DNA. For TCRbeta sequencing, genomic DNA was diluted to about 9.1 ng/uL, and up to roughly 1 ug was used per sample. In the paper's pipeline: Analysis of the TCRbeta data was done in ImmunoSeq Analyzer 3.0, and diversity was computed on productive nucleotide rearrangements. Using the Immunarch R package, lower-bound TCR diversity was estimated with the improved Chao index and clonality was estimated with the Gini coefficient. Different nucleotide rearrangements encoding the same CDR3beta amino acid sequence were treated as distinct clonotypes. TCRbeta sequences significantly enriched in antigen-responding cells relative to anti-CD3/anti-CD28-activated cells were identified by differential abundance analysis. Using predicted peptide-MHC specificity as the basis, GLIPH2 grouped TCRs into clusters, both for each participant individually and for the merged data sets that combined participants. In TCRdb, the immuneACCESS table is reduced to in-frame sequences with V and J assigned. These tables do not hold every clone; where another copy was compared, an unresolved V gene accounts for under half, and the others remain unexplained. Clone size and the V and J calls come from that table; the DNA yielded D and trimming. For this sample there are approximately 44,000 clones; about 89% appear just once. The top ten clonotypes cover about 0.94% of the sample.

Study-wide findings and limitations: Significantly lower TCRbeta richness was observed in CMV- and Gag-responding cells than in anti-CD3/anti-CD28-responding cells, and higher oligoclonality was observed in CMV-responding cells than in CD3/CD28-stimulated and Gag-responding cells. Only a small number of individuals took part in the study, and only a limited range of antigens was tested. Within the same sorted populations, TCR oligoclonality correlated with proviral oligoclonality. Degenerate expanded CDR3beta sequences were enriched in antigen-responding cells, suggesting convergent selection of CD4+ responses to CMV and Gag. Bulk TCR analyses could not be limited to the rare CMV-responding cells that actually contained HIV-1 proviruses.

Including the terminal cysteine and phenylalanine, the CDR3 comprises 15 residues. Left in the record is the CDR3 DNA by itself, 45 bases read in frame from the first base. Trimming takes 6 bases from V and 0 bases from J, and the germline ends sit 12 bases apart. Reading the germline V gene gives CDR1 SGHVT and CDR2 SQSDAQ. Material: CD4+ T cells sorted from PBMCs after approximately 20-hour stimulation, obtained from a patient who received antiretroviral therapy. The sample's cell subset or site label, decoded: CD40L+CD69+ CD4 T cells responding to anti-CD3/anti-CD28 beads, representing the overall repertoire. The rearrangement joined TRBV7-4 to TRBJ1-5; 5 matching bases give a weak D call of TRBD1. This receptor was identified in an adult man with HIV who was CMV-seropositive. At the DNA level, the sequence is TGTGCCAGCAGGGTGACAGATTATAGCAATCAGCCCCAGCATTTT. The encoded protein is CASRVTDYSNQPQHF.